The entry that follows covers one TCR beta chain sequence. Antigen: not known. The entry originates in a study of T cells in localized non-small cell lung cancer. General observations from the study: Appearing in adjacent lung were a median about 59 of the top 100 tumor clones. Prolonged overall survival went with higher T cell density in the blood. Tumor trailed uninvolved adjacent lung in T cell clonality, which peaked there.

The ends were cut back, 11 bases at V and 4 bases at J, with 15 bases in the middle. The germline CDR1 and CDR2 sequences are MDHEN and SYDVKM. The CDR3 covers 13 residues. The adjacent lung that was sampled lay at least 2 cm from the tumor margin and showed no atypia. TCRdb keeps only in-frame clones here, not all; method: immunoSEQ multiplex PCR. Among about 1,100 clones listed, 15% to 20% were seen once. The chain uses TRBV28 and TRBJ1-3; tentative D call: TRBD1 (5 bases). The source is a man aged 40 to 69 with stage II lung adenocarcinoma. The sample in question was normal lung tissue next to the tumor, obtained before any cancer treatment. The CDR3 sequence: CAGKQDTGNTIYF. CDR3 nucleotides: TGTGCCGGAAAACAGGACACCGGAAACACCATATATTTT. The full variable domain, in which reference TRBV28 and TRBJ1-3 provide the parts outside the CDR3, is DVKVTQSSRYLVKRTGEKVFLECVQDMDHENMFWYRQDPGLGLRLIYFSYDVKMKEKGDIPEGYSVSREKKERFSLILESASTNQTSMYLCAGKQDTGNTIYFGEGSWLTVV.